The clone carrying this T cell receptor beta chain was found many times. No antigen is known for it. This CDR3 has 14 amino acids. In germline, CDR1 is WSHSY, CDR2 SAAADI. V was pared by 7 bases and J by 1 base, with 3 bases of the junction left unmatched. The sample comes from a study of Graves' ophthalmopathy and Graves' hyperthyroidism. Scientists amplified the TCR beta CDR3 regions from RNA transcripts. First-round RT-PCR used HTBI primers; second-round multiplex PCR followed. TCRdb passed the multiplex PCR reads through MiXCR, listing each CDR3 protein once. Seen here are 200,000 to 300,000 distinct CDR3 sequences, around 45% observed once, and the top ten hold more than 45%. Patients with other autoimmune diseases, uncontrolled infections, pregnancy or lactation were excluded. Diagnosis was based on clinical symptoms, serum thyroxine, TRAb, thyroid ultrasound and orbital computed tomography. Study results and limitations: The majority of expanded thyroid clonotypes above 0.001 frequency also occurred in blood. Separation of ophthalmopathy from stable hyperthyroidism was achieved by a 13-signature model, at 85% to 90% sensitivity and 81.08% specificity.

The V call is TRBV10-2, the J call TRBJ1-2; TRBD1 aligns across 10 bases. This TCR came from an adult man with Graves' ophthalmopathy. Sequenced sample: peripheral blood. The CDR3: CASKDRGGNYGYTF. In DNA form, the CDR3 reads TGCGCCAGCAAGGACAGGGGGGGTAACTATGGCTACACCTTC.